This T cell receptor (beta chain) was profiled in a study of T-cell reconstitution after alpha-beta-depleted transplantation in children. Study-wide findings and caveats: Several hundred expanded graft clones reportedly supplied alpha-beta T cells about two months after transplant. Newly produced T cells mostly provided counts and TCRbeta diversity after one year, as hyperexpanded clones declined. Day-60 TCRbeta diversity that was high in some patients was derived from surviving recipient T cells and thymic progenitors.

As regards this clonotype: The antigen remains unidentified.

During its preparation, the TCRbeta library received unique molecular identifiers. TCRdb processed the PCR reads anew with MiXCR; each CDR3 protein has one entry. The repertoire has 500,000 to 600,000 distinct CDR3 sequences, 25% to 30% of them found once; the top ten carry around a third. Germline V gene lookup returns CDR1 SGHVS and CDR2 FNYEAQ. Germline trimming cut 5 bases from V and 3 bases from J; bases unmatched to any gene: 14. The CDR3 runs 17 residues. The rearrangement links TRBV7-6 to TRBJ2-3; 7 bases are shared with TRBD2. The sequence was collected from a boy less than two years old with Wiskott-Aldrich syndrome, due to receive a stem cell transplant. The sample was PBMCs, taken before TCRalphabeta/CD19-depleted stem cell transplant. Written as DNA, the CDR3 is TGTGCCAGCAGCCTAACCGTAGCGGTAGCGGGTACAGATACGCAGTATTTT. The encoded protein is CASSLTVAVAGTDTQYF.